This T cell receptor beta chain is drawn from a study of control samples from healthy donors and cancer patients. In its sample, this clone was seen a few times. The data were produced by immunoSEQ multiplex PCR, yet TCRdb's version contains in-frame clones alone and is incomplete. The sample consists of 260,000 or so clones, roughly 87% of them appearing once. The CDR3 contains 14 residues. V gave up 2 bases and J gave up 3 bases; unmatched junction bases: 5. The germline gives CDR1 SGHRS, CDR2 YFSETQ. Input material: PBMCs. The sequence was collected from a woman in her sixties or seventies with lung cancer. The chain uses TRBV5-1 and TRBJ2-7; TRBD1 agrees at 7 bases. The CDR3 DNA sequence: TGCGCCAGCAGCTTCCGGGACAGCGGCTACGAGCAGTACTTC. It yields the protein CASSFRDSGYEQYF.